The TCR beta chain described here comes from a study of blood T cells in healthy people across ages. The CDR3 runs 14 residues. Trimming took 3 bases from V and 4 from J, leaving 9 bases between them. This clonotype was seen more than once but under ten times. For the second PCR, which ran for about 7 to 11 cycles, a sample-barcoded 5' primer and a J-beta primer mix were used. TCRdb re-called the 5' RACE reads through MiXCR, storing one row per CDR3 protein. Of about 1.5 million distinct CDR3 sequences listed, about 40% are singletons. The source is a woman aged 18 to 35 in good health. The chain is built from TRBV12-3 or TRBV12-4 and TRBJ2-2, with D hard to call. Sequencing was carried out using blood. The CDR3 DNA reads as TGTGCCAGCAGTTTTGTCGGCGGCACCGGGGAGCTGTTTTTT. Protein product: CASSFVGGTGELFF.